The rows below give T cell receptor beta chains drawn from one sample of a study of Ad26.COV2.S vaccination and SARS-CoV-2 variants. Data came from immunoSEQ multiplex PCR; TCRdb stores just in-frame clones and leaves some out. In the table there are 500,000 or so clones, 89% of which are singletons. The sample here was peripheral blood, taken in a trial of Ad26.COV2.S vaccine versus placebo. The receptors shown here come from a person between 18 and 60 years old who received the Ad26.COV2.S COVID-19 vaccine or a placebo. The CDR3 runs from the conserved cysteine through the conserved F or W. The order of the fields is clone size, J gene, D gene, V gene, CDR3 DNA, CDR3 protein. D genes are given only for firm matches. Rows may omit the clone size; those that give it use once, few, many or a size class.

clone size: .
J gene: TRBJ1-6
D gene: .
V gene: TRBV7-9
CDR3 DNA: TGTGCCAGCAGCCGCTTCCAGGATTATAATTCACCCCTCCACTTT
CDR3 protein: CASSRFQDYNSPLHF

clone size: .
J gene: TRBJ1-4
D gene: .
V gene: TRBV7-2
CDR3 DNA: TGTGCCAGCAGCCCAAAGGGACTAGGGGGAATTGCTAATGAAAAACTGTTTTTT
CDR3 protein: CASSPKGLGGIANEKLFF

clone size: .
J gene: TRBJ1-1
D gene: .
V gene: TRBV7-3
CDR3 DNA: TGTGCCAGCAGCCCAAACAGGGACTCTGAAGCTTTCTTT
CDR3 protein: CASSPNRDSEAFF

clone size: .
J gene: TRBJ1-2
D gene: .
V gene: TRBV5-4
CDR3 DNA: TGTGCCAGCAGCTTGGGACCACAGGGAAGTGGGAACTATGGCTACACCTTC
CDR3 protein: CASSLGPQGSGNYGYTF

clone size: .
J gene: TRBJ2-5
D gene: TRBD2
V gene: TRBV5-6
CDR3 DNA: TGTGCCAGCAGTCCCCTCCCCGGGACTAGCGGGAAGGAGACCCAGTACTTC
CDR3 protein: CASSPLPGTSGKETQYF

clone size: .
J gene: TRBJ1-4
D gene: .
V gene: TRBV2
CDR3 DNA: TGTGCCAGCAGTCGGCCGGGACGGGAGAATGAAAAACTGTTTTTT
CDR3 protein: CASSRPGRENEKLFF

clone size: .
J gene: TRBJ1-2
D gene: TRBD1
V gene: TRBV9
CDR3 DNA: TGTGCCAGCAGCGAGGGGACAGAAGGCTATGGCTACACCTTC
CDR3 protein: CASSEGTEGYGYTF

clone size: .
J gene: TRBJ2-2
D gene: .
V gene: TRBV24-1
CDR3 DNA: TGTGCCACCAGTGACACAGGATCCACCGGGGAGCTGTTTTTT
CDR3 protein: CATSDTGSTGELFF

clone size: .
J gene: TRBJ1-4
D gene: .
V gene: TRBV29-1
CDR3 DNA: TGCAGCGCGCACGTCCCTAATGAAAAACTGTTTTTT
CDR3 protein: CSAHVPNEKLFF

clone size: few
J gene: TRBJ2-3
D gene: .
V gene: TRBV6-2/TRBV6-3
CDR3 DNA: TGTGCCAGCAGCCTCACGCGGTCCTTCACAGATACGCAGTATTTT
CDR3 protein: CASSLTRSFTDTQYF

clone size: .
J gene: TRBJ2-7
D gene: TRBD1
V gene: TRBV6-6
CDR3 DNA: TGTGCCAGCAGTTCCGGGACAGGGACTCACGAGCAGTACTTC
CDR3 protein: CASSSGTGTHEQYF

clone size: .
J gene: TRBJ2-7
D gene: TRBD1
V gene: TRBV4-3
CDR3 DNA: TGCGCCAGCAGCCGACAGGACAGGGAGGCCTACGAGCAGTACTTC
CDR3 protein: CASSRQDREAYEQYF

clone size: once
J gene: TRBJ1-1
D gene: .
V gene: TRBV29-1
CDR3 DNA: TGCAGCGTTGACGGCGGGGGGCACACTGAAGCTTTCTTT
CDR3 protein: CSVDGGGHTEAFF

clone size: .
J gene: TRBJ1-1
D gene: .
V gene: TRBV4-3
CDR3 DNA: TGCGCCAGCAGCAAGGGGGAGAACACTGAAGCTTTCTTT
CDR3 protein: CASSKGENTEAFF

clone size: .
J gene: TRBJ1-2
D gene: .
V gene: TRBV6-5
CDR3 DNA: TGTGCCAGCAGTTACGGCCGAACCCCCTATGGCTACACCTTC
CDR3 protein: CASSYGRTPYGYTF

clone size: .
J gene: TRBJ1-2
D gene: .
V gene: TRBV28
CDR3 DNA: TGTGCCAGCAGTTCCCCCGCCGACACGCTTAACTATGGCTACACCTTC
CDR3 protein: CASSSPADTLNYGYTF

clone size: .
J gene: TRBJ2-7
D gene: TRBD2
V gene: TRBV7-9
CDR3 DNA: TGTGCCAGCAGCTTAGCCATGGGACTAGCGATCTACGAGCAGTACTTC
CDR3 protein: CASSLAMGLAIYEQYF

clone size: .
J gene: TRBJ1-6
D gene: .
V gene: TRBV11-2
CDR3 DNA: TGTGCCAGCAGCTTCTCCAGGCGTTTGTATTCACCCCTCCACTTT
CDR3 protein: CASSFSRRLYSPLHF

clone size: .
J gene: TRBJ1-1
D gene: .
V gene: TRBV20-1
CDR3 DNA: TGCAGTGCTAGGGGATTTACTGAAGCTTTCTTT
CDR3 protein: CSARGFTEAFF

clone size: few
J gene: TRBJ1-5
D gene: .
V gene: TRBV6-2/TRBV6-3
CDR3 DNA: TGTGCCAGCACCCCCTGGGGGGAAAGCGATCAGCCCCAGCATTTT
CDR3 protein: CASTPWGESDQPQHF

clone size: .
J gene: TRBJ1-2
D gene: TRBD1
V gene: TRBV27
CDR3 DNA: TGTGCCAGCAGTTTAAACGGGGCCAGGGGGCTTGATGGCTACACCTTC
CDR3 protein: CASSLNGARGLDGYTF

clone size: .
J gene: TRBJ1-4
D gene: .
V gene: TRBV6-5
CDR3 DNA: TGTGCCAGCAGTTATGTACAGAATGAAAAACTGTTTTTT
CDR3 protein: CASSYVQNEKLFF

clone size: .
J gene: TRBJ2-3
D gene: .
V gene: TRBV28
CDR3 DNA: TGTGCCAGCAGTTTGATGATGGGACGGGGGACTGGTACGCAGTATTTT
CDR3 protein: CASSLMMGRGTGTQYF

clone size: .
J gene: TRBJ2-4
D gene: .
V gene: TRBV6-5
CDR3 DNA: TGTGCCAGTCGTCAGCTAGCCAAAAACATTCAGTACTTC
CDR3 protein: CASRQLAKNIQYF

clone size: .
J gene: TRBJ1-3
D gene: .
V gene: TRBV5-1
CDR3 DNA: TGCGCCAGCAGCCCCACACAGGGCGGAGACACCATATATTTT
CDR3 protein: CASSPTQGGDTIYF

clone size: .
J gene: TRBJ2-7
D gene: .
V gene: TRBV29-1
CDR3 DNA: TGCAGCGCGTCCACGGGACACTCGGGCTACGAGCAGTACTTC
CDR3 protein: CSASTGHSGYEQYF

clone size: .
J gene: TRBJ2-3
D gene: .
V gene: TRBV2
CDR3 DNA: TGTGCCAGCATGTACAGCCGCACAGATACGCAGTATTTT
CDR3 protein: CASMYSRTDTQYF

clone size: .
J gene: TRBJ1-1
D gene: .
V gene: TRBV6-2/TRBV6-3
CDR3 DNA: TGTGCCAGCAGTTCATACGGGGGAATGGACACTGAAGCTTTCTTT
CDR3 protein: CASSSYGGMDTEAFF

clone size: .
J gene: TRBJ1-6
D gene: .
V gene: TRBV4-3
CDR3 DNA: TGCGCCAGCAGCCAAGACCTTCCCCGTTTATCCCCAGGGTGGGATTCACCCCTCCACTTT
CDR3 protein: CASSQDLPRLSPGWDSPLHF

clone size: .
J gene: TRBJ1-2
D gene: .
V gene: TRBV7-6
CDR3 DNA: TGTGCCAGCAGCTTAGTCCAGGGTAGTAGCTATGGCTACACCTTC
CDR3 protein: CASSLVQGSSYGYTF

clone size: once
J gene: TRBJ2-7
D gene: TRBD1
V gene: TRBV4-3
CDR3 DNA: TGCGCCAGCAGCCAAATGGGACCGGGACAGGGTTACGCGTCCTACGAGCAGTACTTC
CDR3 protein: CASSQMGPGQGYASYEQYF

clone size: once
J gene: TRBJ1-1
D gene: .
V gene: TRBV28
CDR3 DNA: TGTGCCAGCAGTACCGACCCTGCGGGTAGGAACACTGAAGCTTTCTTT
CDR3 protein: CASSTDPAGRNTEAFF

clone size: .
J gene: TRBJ2-5
D gene: .
V gene: TRBV10-3
CDR3 DNA: TGTGCCATCAGTGCGGACAACCAAGAGACCCAGTACTTC
CDR3 protein: CAISADNQETQYF

clone size: .
J gene: TRBJ1-2
D gene: TRBD1
V gene: TRBV7-2
CDR3 DNA: TGTGCCAGCAGCTCCACTACGGACAGGAGTTCACGAGGCTACACCTTC
CDR3 protein: CASSSTTDRSSRGYTF

clone size: .
J gene: TRBJ2-6
D gene: TRBD1
V gene: TRBV9
CDR3 DNA: TGTGCCAGCAGCGTAAGGGTAGGGGGCGCTGGGGCCAACGTCCTGACTTTC
CDR3 protein: CASSVRVGGAGANVLTF

clone size: .
J gene: TRBJ1-4
D gene: .
V gene: TRBV27
CDR3 DNA: TGTGCCAGCAGTTCGCAATACACCGGGGTCTATAATGAAAAACTGTTTTTT
CDR3 protein: CASSSQYTGVYNEKLFF

clone size: .
J gene: TRBJ2-5
D gene: TRBD2
V gene: TRBV4-1
CDR3 DNA: TGCGCCAGCAGCCAGCCGACTAGCGGGAGGGCTAAAGAGACCCAGTACTTC
CDR3 protein: CASSQPTSGRAKETQYF

clone size: .
J gene: TRBJ1-1
D gene: TRBD1
V gene: TRBV6-5
CDR3 DNA: TGTGCCAGCAGTTACGTCGGACAGGGCTTGAACACTGAAGCTTTCTTT
CDR3 protein: CASSYVGQGLNTEAFF

clone size: .
J gene: TRBJ1-1
D gene: TRBD1
V gene: TRBV7-9
CDR3 DNA: TGTGCCAGCAGCCTAGAACAGGGGGCAAGATCTGAAGCTTTCTTT
CDR3 protein: CASSLEQGARSEAFF

clone size: .
J gene: TRBJ2-5
D gene: .
V gene: TRBV19
CDR3 DNA: TGTGCCAGTAGTATTGGCGAGACTAAGACCCAGTACTTC
CDR3 protein: CASSIGETKTQYF

clone size: .
J gene: TRBJ2-3
D gene: TRBD2
V gene: TRBV4-2
CDR3 DNA: TGTGCCAGCAGCCGCCTACTAGCGGGGGAACCAGATACGCAGTATTTT
CDR3 protein: CASSRLLAGEPDTQYF

clone size: .
J gene: TRBJ2-3
D gene: .
V gene: TRBV5-8
CDR3 DNA: TGTGCCAGCAGCCACAGGGCCAGCACAGATACGCAGTATTTT
CDR3 protein: CASSHRASTDTQYF

clone size: .
J gene: TRBJ2-3
D gene: TRBD2
V gene: TRBV11-2
CDR3 DNA: TGTGCCAGCAGCTTAATATCCTCGGGGGGTCACACAGATACGCAGTATTTT
CDR3 protein: CASSLISSGGHTDTQYF

clone size: .
J gene: TRBJ1-1
D gene: .
V gene: TRBV4-3
CDR3 DNA: TGCGCCAGCAGCCCCAGGTCCGGAGACACTGAAGCTTTCTTT
CDR3 protein: CASSPRSGDTEAFF

clone size: once
J gene: TRBJ2-1
D gene: TRBD2
V gene: TRBV11-3
CDR3 DNA: TGTGCCAGCAGCTATGGACTAGCGGGAGAAGCTGAGCAGTTCTTC
CDR3 protein: CASSYGLAGEAEQFF